This entry lists 28 T cell receptor beta chains sequenced from one sample in a study of pediatric ulcerative colitis (dated by TCRdb to the late 2010s). One to two pinch biopsies were taken from the rectum for research during colonoscopy. Library preparation was by the immunoSEQ multiplex PCR assay. TCRdb limited this immuneACCESS table to in-frame rearrangements with V and J called. A share of clones is missing; checked studies link under half to unresolved V genes, and the rest is unexplained. The sample data list tens of thousands of clones, and about 79% of these were observed just once. The top ten constitute about 4% of the sample. The sample taken for sequencing was gut tissue. These receptor sequences come from a girl between 5 and 17 years old with moderate ulcerative colitis.

V gene TRBV7-2 combines with J gene TRBJ2-7, with 11 bases fitting TRBD1. This CDR3 spans 15 amino acids. Germline assignment: CDR1 SGHTA and CDR2 FQGNSA. The J segment lost 1 base and the V segment lost 3 bases, leaving 2 bases of the junction unmatched. Here the CDR3 DNA reads TGTGCCAGCAGCTTCGGACAGGGGGCATCCTACGAGCAGTACTTC. This codes for CASSFGQGASYEQYF.

The J gene is TRBJ2-5, the V gene TRBV4-1; 13 bases are shared with TRBD2. The CDR3 extends over 15 amino acids. The V and J ends lost 1 base and 5 bases, in that order; junction bases with no gene match: 1. Germline-derived CDR1 and CDR2 are MGHRA and YSYEKL. This CDR3 is CASSQGLAGGETQYF. CDR3 sequence (DNA): TGCGCCAGCAGCCAAGGACTAGCGGGAGGCGAGACCCAGTACTTC.

The chain has TRBV10-3 and TRBJ1-1; a weak D match, TRBD1 (5 bases). Between the trimmed V and J ends, which lost 6 bases and 1 base, there was a span of 9 bases. The germline V gene has CDR1 ENHRY and CDR2 SYGVKD. There are 13 residues in the CDR3. The CDR3 here is CAIRGGQNTEAFF. The CDR3 DNA reads TGTGCCATCAGAGGAGGACAGAACACTGAAGCTTTCTTT.

The chain carries TRBV27 and TRBJ2-7; 9 bases agree with TRBD1. The V gene's germline CDR1 is MNHEY and CDR2 SMNVEV (reference sequence). Trimming cost V 8 bases and J 5 bases; bases outside gene matches: 22. The CDR3 is 18 amino acids. CDR3 nucleotides: TGTGCCAGCGACCTTTATAGACCCGCGGGACAGGGACTTAACGAGCAGTACTTC. Translated: CASDLYRPAGQGLNEQYF.

This chain connects TRBV7-9 to TRBJ2-2, with 10 bases fitting TRBD2. Per the germline V gene, CDR1 is SEHNR and CDR2 is FQNEAQ (reference sequence). J lost 4 bases, V lost 2 bases, and 13 bases had no gene match. This CDR3 comprises 19 residues. CDR3 in DNA: TGTGCCAGCAGCTTAAAAGGGGCTAGCGGGAGATCTCGCACCGGGGAGCTGTTTTTT. The encoded protein is CASSLKGASGRSRTGELFF. The full variable domain, rest sourced from reference TRBV7-9 and TRBJ2-2, is DTGVSQNPRHKITKRGQNVTFRCDPISEHNRLYWYRQTLGQGPEFLTYFQNEAQLEKSRLLSDRFSAERPKGSFSTLEIQRTEQGDSAMYLCASSLKGASGRSRTGELFFGEGSRLTVL.

The chain combines TRBV6-1 with TRBJ1-1; no firm D call. Germline-derived CDR1 and CDR2 are MNHNS and SASEGT. The CDR3 runs 13 residues. The V end lost 5 bases, the J end lost 3 bases, and 10 bases lay between the germline ends. DNA of the CDR3: TGTGCCAGCAGTAGGAGTGTGGACACTGAAGCTTTCTTT. It is translated as CASSRSVDTEAFF.

The genes are TRBV15 and TRBJ2-4, with 7 bases matching TRBD2. The V gene's germline CDR1 is LNHNV and CDR2 YYDKDF (reference sequence). This CDR3 is built from 14 residues. V dropped 8 bases and J dropped 2; count of bases not matched to a gene: 6. CDR3 region: CATSREATKNIQYF. The CDR3 DNA reads as TGTGCCACCTCTCGGGAGGCGACCAAAAACATTCAGTACTTC.

The V call is TRBV7-9, the J call TRBJ1-3; D is undetermined. The germline V and J ends were trimmed by 5 bases and 7 bases, with 9 bases remaining between them. The germline V gene has CDR1 SEHNR and CDR2 FQNEAQ (reference sequence). The CDR3 extends over 12 amino acids. The CDR3 bases are TGTGCCAGCAGCGATTTCGGGAACACCATATATTTT. Its protein product is CASSDFGNTIYF.

V and J are TRBV6-6 and TRBJ1-3, with a possible D match to TRBD1 (5 bases). The CDR3 is 16 amino acids. The V end was cut by 2 bases, the J end by 9 bases, with 20 bases between. CDR1 is MNHNY and CDR2 is SVGAGI in the germline V gene (reference sequence). CDR3 protein: CASSYGQGDIRGTIYF. DNA for the CDR3: TGTGCCAGCAGTTACGGGCAGGGCGATATTAGGGGCACCATATATTTT.

The J gene is TRBJ2-1, the V gene TRBV4-2; tentative D call: TRBD1 (5 bases). Germline V gene data show CDR1 as LGHNA and CDR2 as YNFKEQ. The CDR3 spans 16 residues. The V gene lost 1 base and the J gene lost 1 base, with 11 bases spanning the gap. This CDR3 is CASSQVGARSYNEQFF. The CDR3 DNA is TGTGCCAGCAGCCAAGTTGGGGCTAGATCCTACAATGAGCAGTTCTTC.

This chain links TRBV30 with TRBJ2-7; D possibly corresponds to TRBD2 (5 bases). The germline V and J ends were trimmed by 1 base and 2 bases, with 9 bases remaining between them. This CDR3 is built from 13 residues. The germline V gene has CDR1 GTSNPN and CDR2 SVGIG (reference sequence). CDR3 bases: TGTGCCTGGAGTGCTTCGGAGGCCTACGAGCAGTACTTC. Translation gives CAWSASEAYEQYF. The complete variable domain, with remaining parts taken from reference TRBV30 and TRBJ2-7, reads SQTIHQWPATLVQPVGSPLSLECTVEGTSNPNLYWYRQAAGRGLQLLFYSVGIGQISSEVPQNLSASRPQDRQFILSSKKLLLSDSGFYLCAWSASEAYEQYFGPGTRLTVT.

This chain uses TRBV15 with TRBJ2-5; maybe TRBD1 (5 bases). TRBJ2-7 matches the DNA end more closely, so the J call is doubtful. The CDR3 is 15 residues long. CDR1 is LNHNV, CDR2 YYDKDF, per germline (reference sequence). CDR3 in amino acids: CATSNIRTISYEQYF. For the CDR3, the DNA is TGTGCCACCAGCAACATAAGGACAATCTCCTACGAGCAGTACTTC.

The CDR3 DNA reads as TGTGCCAGCAGCTTAGGCCGCCCCTACAATGAGCAGTTCTTC. Translating gives CASSLGRPYNEQFF. V gene TRBV11-2 combines with J gene TRBJ2-1, with D unclear. V was pared by 1 base and J by 2 bases, with 6 bases between. The V gene's germline CDR1 is SGHAT and CDR2 FQNNGV. CDR3 length: 14 amino acids. The whole variable domain, filled in from reference TRBV11-2 and TRBJ2-1, reads EAGVAQSPRYKIIEKRQSVAFWCNPISGHATLYWYQQILGQGPKLLIQFQNNGVVDDSQLPKDRFSAERLKGVDSTLKIQPAKLEDSAVYLCASSLGRPYNEQFFGPGTRLTVL.

This rearrangement joins TRBV6-1 to TRBJ2-5, with D tentatively TRBD2 (5 bases). V dropped 2 bases and J dropped 7 bases, with 17 bases sitting between them. This CDR3 has 15 amino acids. The V gene's germline CDR1 is MNHNS and CDR2 SASEGT. This CDR3 is CASSEMRTGSGTQYF. As DNA, the CDR3 is TGTGCCAGCAGTGAAATGCGGACGGGGAGCGGGACCCAGTACTTC.

As to this clone: It differs at one base from a far larger clone, so likely a read error. The rearrangement links TRBV1 to TRBJ2-7; the table's TRBD2 call for D was not verified on the DNA. TRBV1 is a pseudogene segment. CDR3 length: 18 residues. The CDR3 spells CTSSQHSSGGPSSYEQYF. CDR3 in DNA: TGCACCAGCAGCCAACACTCTAGCGGGGGGCCTTCCTCCTACGAGCAGTACTTC.

The genes are TRBV11-2 and TRBJ2-5, with 10 positions matching TRBD2. V lost 7 bases and J lost 6; bases outside the gene matches: 14. Germline CDR1 reads SGHAT; CDR2 reads FQNNGV. This CDR3 contains 16 residues. Written as DNA, the CDR3 is TGTGCCAGCAACCTACTTACCAGAGCGGGGGGGAAGACCCAGTACTTC. As protein: CASNLLTRAGGKTQYF.

This clone was recorded a few times. The V and J genes are TRBV19 and TRBJ1-5; the D gene is possibly TRBD1 (6 bases). V gave up 1 base and J gave up 7 bases, with 17 bases separating them. This CDR3 region has 16 residues. Germline CDR1 and CDR2: LNHDA and SQIVND (reference sequence). In DNA, the CDR3 is TGTGCCAGTAGTATAGTGGGGGGGGCTGGAAGACAGCCCCAGCATTTT. It codes for CASSIVGGAGRQPQHF.

This clone was picked up a small number of times. This rearrangement joins TRBV28 to TRBJ1-2; D is unresolved. Germline V gives CDR1 MDHEN, CDR2 SYDVKM. The CDR3 is 15 amino acids. V lost 1 base, J lost 5 bases, and 14 bases lay in between. The CDR3 region is CASSLYTRDGYGYTF. The CDR3 DNA reads as TGTGCCAGCAGTTTATATACGCGGGATGGGTATGGCTACACCTTC.

This clone showed up just once. The J gene is TRBJ2-5, the V gene TRBV19; 14 nucleotides match TRBD2. Per germline, CDR1 LNHDA and CDR2 SQIVND (reference sequence). V dropped 6 bases and J dropped 5; count of bases not matched to a gene: 23. The CDR3 contains 21 residues. CDR3: CASSNRGTGTSGRVNLETQYF. DNA for the CDR3: TGTGCCAGTAGCAACAGGGGAACCGGGACTAGCGGGAGAGTGAATTTGGAGACCCAGTACTTC.

The rearrangement uses TRBV7-6 and TRBJ1-2, with D hard to call. Germline values: CDR1 SGHVS, CDR2 FNYEAQ. V was cut by 5 bases and J by 6 bases, with 28 bases left in between. The CDR3 spans 18 residues. CDR3 sequence: CASSPEEPKGPKHHGYTF. CDR3 nucleotides: TGTGCCAGCAGCCCCGAAGAGCCAAAAGGGCCCAAACACCATGGCTACACCTTC.

V is TRBV9 and J is TRBJ1-1; D is unresolved. The germline V gene encodes CDR1 SGDLS and CDR2 YYNGEE. Trimming left V 0 bases short and J 2 bases short, with 11 bases between. This CDR3 is built from 15 residues. CDR3 bases: TGTGCCAGCAGCGTAGATGGCCAGTTTAACACTGAAGCTTTCTTT. It translates to CASSVDGQFNTEAFF.

The chain combines TRBV19 with TRBJ2-7, with no clear D. V was trimmed by 1 base and J by 0 bases, leaving 10 bases between them. Germline V CDR1 and CDR2: LNHDA, SQIVND (reference sequence). The length of the CDR3 is 15 residues. CDR3 DNA sequence: TGTGCCAGTAGTATAGCGGGTGGCAGCTCCTACGAGCAGTACTTC. Translated, it gives CASSIAGGSSYEQYF.

The rearrangement joins TRBV7-6 to TRBJ2-7, with TRBD2 matching 8 bases. V shed 5 bases, J shed 6 bases, and the junction held 12 bases outside the gene matches. Germline CDR1 SGHVS, CDR2 FNYEAQ. This CDR3 has 15 amino acids. The CDR3 here is CASSPEAGARGEQYF. The CDR3, as DNA: TGTGCCAGCAGCCCTGAAGCGGGGGCCCGGGGCGAGCAGTACTTC.

The chain has TRBV11-2 and TRBJ2-2, with D maybe TRBD2 (6 bases). Between the trimmed V and J ends, which lost 7 bases and 1 base, there was a span of 19 bases. CDR1 and CDR2 from the germline V gene are SGHAT and FQNNGV. The CDR3 totals 17 residues. The CDR3 reads CASKSRLGTENTGELFF. The CDR3 DNA sequence: TGTGCCAGCAAGTCACGACTAGGGACTGAGAACACCGGGGAGCTGTTTTTT.

The chain carries TRBV4-1 and TRBJ2-3; 12 bases match TRBD2. This CDR3 has 17 amino acids. Per germline, CDR1 MGHRA and CDR2 YSYEKL. The ends lost 1 base at V and 3 bases at J; junction bases unmatched: 5. CDR3 loop: CASSQGLAGARTDTQYF. For the CDR3, the DNA is TGCGCCAGCAGCCAAGGACTAGCGGGGGCCCGGACAGATACGCAGTATTTT.

The genes are TRBV10-2 and TRBJ2-3, with 12 bases matching TRBD2. The germline CDR1 and CDR2 sequences are WSHSY and SAAADI. This CDR3 has 15 residues. V gave up 6 bases and J gave up 4 bases; unmatched junction bases: 5. Written as DNA, the CDR3 is TGCGCCAGCAGGTTCACTAGCGGGGGGCCAGATACGCAGTATTTT. Translation gives CASRFTSGGPDTQYF.

This rearrangement joins TRBV28 to TRBJ1-2; D is possibly TRBD1 (5 bases). The CDR3 has 13 residues. With 6 bases removed from V and 5 bases from J, the gap between germline ends came to 13 bases. Germline V gene data show CDR1 as MDHEN and CDR2 as SYDVKM. The CDR3 spells CASSPNQGYGYTF. CDR3 DNA: TGTGCCAGCAGCCCGAACCAGGGTTATGGCTACACCTTC.

The chain is built from TRBV19 and TRBJ2-2; no firm D call. CDR3 size: 17 residues. Germline lookup yields CDR1 LNHDA and CDR2 SQIVND (reference sequence). V lost 4 bases, J lost 0 bases, and 15 bases lay in between. The CDR3 sequence is CASSNAAIPANTGELFF. The DNA of the CDR3 is TGTGCCAGTAGTAATGCGGCTATCCCAGCGAACACCGGGGAGCTGTTTTTT.